The clone carrying this TCR beta chain was seen only a few times. The entry originates in a study of identical twins. TCRdb passed the 5' RACE reads through MiXCR, listing each CDR3 protein once. Here the sample spans roughly 630,000 distinct CDR3 sequences, 7.1% being singletons. The CDR3 has 13 residues. Germline CDR1 and CDR2: DFQATT and SNEGSKA (reference sequence). This sample was also put to use in a study of yellow fever vaccine responses in identical twins.

The chain couples TRBV20-1 to TRBJ2-1; D perhaps matches TRBD2 (6 bases). This receptor was taken from a young woman in good health. The specimen was PBMCs. Here the CDR3 reads CASIGGTYNEQFF. Here the CDR3 DNA reads TGCGCCTCTATCGGCGGGACCTACAATGAGCAGTTCTTC.